The sequence of this T cell receptor (beta chain) was determined in a study of T cell responses to AZD1222 COVID-19 vaccine. Here immunoSEQ multiplex PCR was the method, and the copy in TCRdb shows in-frame clones only, minus some. Of 110,000 to 150,000 clones detected, about 91% appear once; the ten largest clones hold over 3.5%. The CDR3 covers 14 residues. Germline CDR1 reads SQVTM; CDR2 reads ANQGSEA. Trimming removed 4 bases at V and 0 bases at J, with 10 bases between. As regards this clone: What it recognizes is unknown.

General study points: Sampling captured repertoires only after the peak T cell response. Receipt of two AZD1222 doses was followed by a rise in Spike-specific TCR breadth and depth. The number of AZD1222 recipients seropositive at baseline was only 5 to 7. The donor group comprised mostly white British people and more females; the analysis possibly underestimated clonal diversity.

This receptor was identified in an adult in good health. The chain couples TRBV29-1 to TRBJ1-3; no reliable D call. The sequences come from peripheral blood, collected on day 0 of AZD1222 vaccination. The CDR3 sequence: CSVGKTSSGNTIYF. The CDR3 nucleotides are TGCAGCGTTGGGAAGACAAGCTCTGGAAACACCATATATTTT.